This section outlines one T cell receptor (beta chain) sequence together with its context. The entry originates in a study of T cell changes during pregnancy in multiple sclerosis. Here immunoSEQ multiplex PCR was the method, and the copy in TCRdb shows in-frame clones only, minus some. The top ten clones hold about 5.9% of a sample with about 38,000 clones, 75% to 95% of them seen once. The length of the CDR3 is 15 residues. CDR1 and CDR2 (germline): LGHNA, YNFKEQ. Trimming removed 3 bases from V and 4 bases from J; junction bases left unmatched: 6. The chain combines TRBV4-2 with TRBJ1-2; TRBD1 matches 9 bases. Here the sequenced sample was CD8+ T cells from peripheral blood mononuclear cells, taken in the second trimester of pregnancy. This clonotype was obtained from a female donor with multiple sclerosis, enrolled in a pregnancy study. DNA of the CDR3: TGTGCCAGCAGCCAGAAACAGGGGGCTGGCTATGGCTACACCTTC. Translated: CASSQKQGAGYGYTF.